Listed here are 30 T cell receptor beta chains from one sample, sequenced in a study of T cells in Graves' hyperthyroidism and ophthalmopathy. Amplified regions were TCR beta CDR3 sequences from RNA transcripts. In the first-round RT-PCR of the TCR CDR3, the HTBI primer set was used. TCRdb re-called the multiplex PCR reads with MiXCR, one entry per CDR3 protein. Of hundreds of thousands of distinct CDR3 sequences in the sample, over 40% were seen once. What was sequenced was peripheral blood or thyroid tissue (not recorded which). The origin of the receptors is an adult man with Graves' disease, either hyperthyroidism or ophthalmopathy (not recorded which).

The chain has TRBV6-1 and TRBJ1-2; possible D gene TRBD1, 6 bases. The ends were cut back, 3 bases at V and 4 bases at J, with 15 bases in the middle. The germline CDR1 and CDR2 sequences are MNHNS and SASEGT. The CDR3 runs 15 residues. This chain's CDR3 is CASSDAHTGIYGYTF. CDR3 bases: TGTGCCAGCAGTGACGCCCACACAGGGATCTATGGCTACACCTTC.

The chain is built from TRBV9 and TRBJ1-2; tentative D call: TRBD1 (6 bases). This CDR3 has 14 amino acids. Trimming pared 0 bases from V and 7 bases from J, leaving 13 bases between. Germline CDR1 and CDR2: SGDLS and YYNGEE. In nucleotides, the CDR3 is TGTGCCAGCAGCGTAGTAGGTCAGGGGCCTGGCTACACCTTC. Its translation: CASSVVGQGPGYTF.

This clonotype was detected ten times or more. The chain joins TRBV29-1 to TRBJ2-7; TRBD2 matches 8 bases. The V segment lost 4 bases and the J segment 0 bases; nucleotides outside the gene matches: 14. The germline gives CDR1 SQVTM, CDR2 ANQGSEA. This CDR3 comprises 17 residues. The CDR3 bases are TGCAGCGTTGTCGGTCTAGCGGGCACCGGAAGCTCCTACGAGCAGTACTTC. Amino acid sequence: CSVVGLAGTGSSYEQYF.

The genes are TRBV2 and TRBJ1-6; possibly TRBD1 for D (5 bases). From germline, CDR1 is SNHLY and CDR2 FYNNEI. The V end lost 7 bases, the J end lost 6 bases, and 10 bases lay between the germline ends. This CDR3 is built from 13 residues. CDR3 DNA: TGTGCCAGCATGGGACTGACTAATTCACCCCTCCACTTT. Protein: CASMGLTNSPLHF.

The CDR3 loop reads CASSEAVLDHEQYF. CDR3 nucleotides: TGTGCCAGCAGTGAAGCGGTACTAGATCACGAGCAGTACTTC. The chain links TRBV2 to TRBJ2-7; a possible D gene is TRBD2 (5 bases). This CDR3 is 14 amino acids long. V was trimmed by 0 bases and J by 5 bases, leaving 11 bases between them. Germline CDR1 is SNHLY and CDR2 is FYNNEI.

Turning to this clonotype: A much larger clone sits a single nucleotide away, making a read error possible. The chain is built from TRBV7-3 and TRBJ1-2; D is perhaps TRBD1 (5 bases). The V gene lost 5 bases and the J gene lost 8 bases, with 24 bases spanning the gap. The germline CDR1 and CDR2 sequences are SGHTA and FQGTGA. The CDR3 has 16 residues. The CDR3 loop is CASSPEGRANLGGYTF. DNA of the CDR3: TGTGCCAGCAGCCCAGAAGGCAGGGCGAATTTGGGAGGCTACACCTTC.

This clonotype has at least ten counts. An end of the junction does not agree with germline; a read error may underlie this. V and J are TRBV7-9 and TRBJ1-2; D unresolved. Germline assignment: CDR1 SEHNR and CDR2 FQNEAQ (reference sequence). The CDR3 runs to 13 residues. The CDR3 spells CASSLVVDYGYTF. CDR3 nucleotide sequence: TGCGCCAGCAGCTTGGTAGTGGACTATGGCTACACCTTC.

This clonotype was picked up many times. The genes are TRBV7-9 and TRBJ2-7; D might be TRBD2 (6 bases). Germline CDR1 reads SEHNR; CDR2 reads FQNEAQ (reference sequence). The CDR3 is made up of 14 amino acids. The V gene lost 1 base and the J gene lost 4 bases, with 11 bases spanning the gap. The DNA of the CDR3 is TGTGCCAGCAGCTTAGTGGATAGCGGTTACGAGCAGTACTTC. It encodes CASSLVDSGYEQYF.

This clonotype has only a few counts. The chain carries TRBV25-1 and TRBJ1-2, with TRBD1 as a possible D gene (6 bases). The CDR3 loop spans 12 amino acids. CDR1 MGHDK and CDR2 SYGVNS come from the germline V gene. Here the CDR3 reads CARGETGHGYTF. CDR3 in DNA: TGTGCTAGGGGGGAAACAGGGCATGGCTACACCTTC.

The chain has TRBV29-1 and TRBJ1-1, with 7 bases identical to TRBD1. CDR1 is SQVTM and CDR2 is ANQGSEA in the germline V gene. After removal of 3 bases from V and 11 bases from J, the junction contained 18 bases not matched to a gene. CDR3 length equals 15 residues. CDR3 nucleotide sequence: TGCAGCGTTGAGACCTACCGACAGGGAAGGATGAGGGCTTTCTTT. This sequence encodes CSVETYRQGRMRAFF.

Ten or more counts support this clonotype. This chain links TRBV7-9 with TRBJ1-2; 8 bases fit TRBD1. CDR1 SEHNR and CDR2 FQNEAQ come from the germline V gene (reference sequence). After removal of 3 bases from V and 7 bases from J, the junction contained 4 bases not matched to a gene. The CDR3 consists of 13 residues. CDR3 coding DNA: TGTGCCAGCAGCTTCGTGACAGGGGCTGGCTACACCTTC. Its translation: CASSFVTGAGYTF.

This clonotype has a handful of counts. The gene calls are TRBV6-2 or TRBV6-3 and TRBJ2-7, with D uncertain. CDR3 size: 14 residues. Germline-derived CDR1 and CDR2 are MNHEY and SVGEGT. V lost 4 bases and J 5 bases, leaving 15 bases between the germline ends. The CDR3 nucleotides read TGTGCCAGCAGTTCGTTGGAGTTCCTCCACGAGCAGTACTTC. It codes for CASSSLEFLHEQYF.

The rearrangement links TRBV9 to TRBJ1-3; a weak D match, TRBD1 (5 bases). Germline V gene lookup returns CDR1 SGDLS and CDR2 YYNGEE. The CDR3 sequence is 15 residues long. V was pared by 5 bases and J by 0 bases, with 12 bases between. The CDR3 nucleotides read TGTGCCAGCAGTTTACCAGGGCACTCTGGAAACACCATATATTTT. Its translation: CASSLPGHSGNTIYF. The full variable domain, its missing parts supplied by reference TRBV9 and TRBJ1-3, is DSGVTQTPKHLITATGQRVTLRCSPRSGDLSVYWYQQSLDQGLQFLIQYYNGEERAKGNILERFSAQQFPDLHSELNLSSLELGDSALYFCASSLPGHSGNTIYFGEGSWLTVV.

This rearrangement joins TRBV10-3 to TRBJ2-3, with a possible D match to TRBD2 (6 bases). V was pared by 3 bases and J by 0 bases, with 10 bases between. This CDR3 comprises 15 residues. Germline V gene sequence: CDR1 ENHRY, CDR2 SYGVKD. The CDR3 spells CAISDGAGSTDTQYF. CDR3 bases: TGTGCCATCAGTGATGGGGCGGGAAGCACAGATACGCAGTATTTT.

The V and J genes are TRBV6-5 and TRBJ2-5, with 7 nucleotides matching TRBD1. Germline values: CDR1 MNHEY, CDR2 SVGAGI. The length of the CDR3 is 15 residues. After removal of 2 bases from V and 1 base from J, the junction contained 4 bases not matched to a gene. CDR3 loop: CASSYGTVSQETQYF. CDR3 nucleotide sequence: TGTGCCAGCAGTTACGGGACAGTGTCCCAAGAGACCCAGTACTTC.

About this clonotype itself: Likely a read error: the CDR3 ends without its conserved phenylalanine or tryptophan. No DNA is shown, since the ends of the CDR3 on it are uncertain; the CDR3 is the one TCRdb lists. This sequence joins TRBV2 and TRBJ1-5; the table gives TRBD1 as D, unverified against the DNA. The CDR3 is 8 residues long, counting both termini. Germline V CDR1 and CDR2: SNHLY, FYNNEI. CDR3 loop: CATGEQGS.

The chain carries TRBV10-3 and TRBJ1-1, with 7 positions matching TRBD1. The V gene's germline CDR1 is ENHRY and CDR2 SYGVKD. The junction had 8 bases not matched to a gene; V was cut back by 4 bases and J by 0 bases. The CDR3 covers 16 residues. This CDR3 reads CAISVPTGSMNTEAFF. The CDR3 nucleotides read TGTGCCATCAGTGTGCCGACAGGGAGCATGAACACTGAAGCTTTCTTT.

This clonotype has more than one count but fewer than ten. The V call is TRBV5-1, the J call TRBJ2-7; 8 nucleotides align to TRBD2. This CDR3 is 17 amino acids long. Unmatched junction bases numbered 18, after V lost 4 bases and J lost 6 bases. Per germline, CDR1 SGHRS and CDR2 YFSETQ. DNA for the CDR3: TGCGCCAGCAGCCCCAGTTTAGCAGGTAGCGGGGCCGCCGAGCAGTACTTC. Translating gives CASSPSLAGSGAAEQYF.

This clonotype was picked up many times. The chain joins TRBV15 to TRBJ1-2, with 8 bases lining up with TRBD1. Per the germline V gene, CDR1 is LNHNV and CDR2 is YYDKDF (reference sequence). The trim removed 4 bases at V and 1 base at J, leaving 5 bases unmatched. The length of the CDR3 is 15 residues. In DNA, the CDR3 is TGTGCCACCAGCAATCGGGACAGGAGTAACTATGGCTACACCTTC. The encoded protein is CATSNRDRSNYGYTF.

The rearrangement joins TRBV2 to TRBJ1-1; 8 positions agree with TRBD1. This CDR3 comprises 18 residues. Germline V gene data show CDR1 as SNHLY and CDR2 as FYNNEI. J gave up 1 base and V 7 bases, and 17 bases lay outside the gene matches. The CDR3 bases are TGTGCCAGCACCCCCAGCAGCACGGGACAGGTGACGAACACTGAAGCTTTCTTT. Translating gives CASTPSSTGQVTNTEAFF.

This clonotype was observed once. In this CDR3 the conserved last residue, phenylalanine or tryptophan, is missing, so a read error is likely. It is unclear where the CDR3 begins or ends on the DNA, so no DNA is shown, and the CDR3 is as TCRdb lists it. The rearrangement links TRBV6-1 to TRBJ1-6. Germline V gene lookup returns CDR1 MNHNS and CDR2 SASEGT. The CDR3 is 8 residues long, counting both termini. This chain's CDR3 is CASSRPTT.

The V gene is TRBV4-3, the J gene TRBJ1-2, with D possibly TRBD1 on 6 matching bases. The CDR3 totals 14 residues. V was shortened by 1 base and J by 2 bases, with 8 bases between the two germline ends. The germline V gene encodes CDR1 LGHNA and CDR2 YSLEER. The CDR3 DNA reads as TGCGCCAGCAGCCAAGCAACAGGGAACTATGGCTACACCTTC. The encoded protein is CASSQATGNYGYTF.

This clonotype came up many times. The genes are TRBV6-5 and TRBJ2-7; D may be TRBD1 or TRBD2 (6 bases each). Trimming shortened V by 5 bases and J by 10 bases, and 18 bases separated the two germline ends. Germline loops: CDR1 MNHEY, CDR2 SVGAGI. CDR3 length: 13 amino acids. CDR3 amino acids: CASSEYGGLDQYF. CDR3 nucleotide sequence: TGTGCCAGCAGTGAATACGGGGGCCTGGATCAGTACTTC.

The chain uses TRBV20-1 and TRBJ2-7; 11 bases agree with TRBD2. The ends lost 1 base at V and 0 bases at J; junction bases unmatched: 5. This CDR3 region has 16 residues. Germline V gene sequence: CDR1 DFQATT, CDR2 SNEGSKA (reference sequence). CDR3 bases: TGCAGTGCTAGAGGTTCAACTAGCGGGAGCTCCTACGAGCAGTACTTC. Residues: CSARGSTSGSSYEQYF.

This clonotype was observed a few times. The chain couples TRBV10-3 to TRBJ2-2; D unclear. The CDR3 length is 13 residues. Germline loops: CDR1 ENHRY, CDR2 SYGVKD. V dropped 10 bases and J dropped 1 base, with 10 bases sitting between them. CDR3 DNA: TGTGCCAGCCTGAAGGTGAACACCGGGGAGCTGTTTTTT. Its translation is CASLKVNTGELFF.

The sample holds a few counts of this clonotype. V usage is TRBV2 and J usage is TRBJ1-2; a weak D match, TRBD1 (6 bases). Germline V gene lookup returns CDR1 SNHLY and CDR2 FYNNEI. This CDR3 region has 15 residues. V was pared by 5 bases and J by 6 bases, with 19 bases between. Here the CDR3 DNA reads TGTGCCAGCAGTTCCAACAGGGTTTTAATGGATGGCTACACCTTC. Translation gives CASSSNRVLMDGYTF.

Concerning this clonotype itself: Being one base from a much bigger clone, this may be a read error. The CDR3 region is CASSEVEGSHYGYTF. DNA of the CDR3: TGTGCCAGCAGTGAAGTAGAGGGTAGTCACTATGGCTACACCTTC. This chain uses TRBV25-1 with TRBJ1-2; D gene ambiguous. Germline V gene sequence: CDR1 MGHDK, CDR2 SYGVNS. Trimming shortened V by 2 bases and J by 3 bases, and 13 bases separated the two germline ends. This CDR3 spans 15 amino acids.

In the case of this clonotype: The germline gene is not matched at one end of the junction; a read error may be the cause. This chain connects TRBV5-1 to TRBJ1-1; no clear D gene. Germline V gene data show CDR1 as SGHRS and CDR2 as YFSETQ. The CDR3 has 14 amino acids. The CDR3 nucleotides are TGCGCCAGCGGCTTGGTACTGGGGAACACTGAAGCTTTCTTT. This sequence encodes CASGLVLGNTEAFF. The complete variable domain, with remaining parts taken from reference TRBV5-1 and TRBJ1-1, reads KAGVTQTPRYLIKTRGQQVTLSCSPISGHRSVSWYQQTPGQGLQFLFEYFSETQRNKGNFPGRFSGRQFSNSRSEMNVSTLELGDSALYLCASGLVLGNTEAFFGQGTRLTVV.

This clonotype was seen a handful of times. The genes are TRBV12-3 or TRBV12-4 and TRBJ1-5, with D possibly TRBD1 on 5 matching bases. This CDR3 is 14 amino acids long. Trimming took off 6 bases at V and 4 bases at J, with 13 bases between the two ends. CDR3 loop: CASSIRVGNQPQHF. The DNA for the CDR3 is TGTGCCAGCAGCATCAGGGTCGGGAATCAGCCCCAGCATTTT.

This clonotype was observed a handful of times. The DNA of the CDR3 is TGTGCCAGCAGCTTTACCAGCAATCAGCCCCAGCATTTT. It specifies CASSFTSNQPQHF. The chain joins TRBV7-8 to TRBJ1-5; no definite D call. CDR1 is SGHVS and CDR2 is FQNEAQ in the germline V gene. V gave up 3 bases and J gave up 1 base, with 4 bases separating them. This CDR3 contains 13 residues.